This entry lists 13 T cell receptor beta chains sequenced from one sample in a study of T cell repertoires in cytomegalovirus infection. No cognate antigen is known for these TCRs. A single record per CDR3 protein comes from TCRdb applying MiXCR to the reads. The table lists around 900,000 distinct CDR3 sequences, around 30% of them singletons. The sequencing here drew on cultured CD8+ T cells from PBMCs, taken from culture after CMV antigen stimulation. The receptors come from a human donor in good health (CMV status not recorded). Some clones in this sample may be carry-over from other donors' samples.

The chain's CDR3 is CASSPLLGSAADTQYF. CDR3 bases: TGTGCCAGCAGCCCCCTTCTCGGATCAGCCGCAGATACGCAGTATTTT. The genes are TRBV7-9 and TRBJ2-3; D is uncertain. The CDR3 totals 16 residues. CDR1 SEHNR and CDR2 FQNEAQ come from the germline V gene (reference sequence). V was pared by 5 bases and J by 4 bases, with 19 bases between.

This chain connects TRBV7-6 to TRBJ2-1, with D possibly matching TRBD2 (5 bases). V was trimmed by 3 bases and J by 5 bases, leaving 17 bases between them. Germline CDR1 is SGHVS and CDR2 is FNYEAQ. The length of the CDR3 is 16 residues. The DNA for the CDR3 is TGTGCCAGCAGCTTCTTTGGTGGCACTAGTAACAATGAGCAGTTCTTC. As protein: CASSFFGGTSNNEQFF.

DNA of the CDR3: TGCGCCAGCAGCCATCCGATAGCGGGGGCCAAAAACATTCAGTACTTC. This translates into CASSHPIAGAKNIQYF. The gene calls are TRBV4-1 and TRBJ2-4; TRBD2 matches at 8 bases. Per germline, CDR1 MGHRA and CDR2 YSYEKL. With 3 bases clipped from V and 1 base from J, the junction kept 5 bases outside the gene matches. The CDR3 is 16 residues long.

Only a few counts were recorded for this clonotype. The chain carries TRBV5-4 and TRBJ1-1; no definite D call. Germline CDR1 reads SGHNT; CDR2 reads YYREEE (reference sequence). V lost 2 bases to trimming and J lost 0 bases, with 11 bases between them. The CDR3 runs to 15 residues. The CDR3 nucleotides read TGTGCCAGCAGCTTTTCACCTATCATGAACACTGAAGCTTTCTTT. Protein: CASSFSPIMNTEAFF.

The J gene is TRBJ2-7, the V gene TRBV6-2 or TRBV6-3, with D perhaps TRBD2 (5 bases). The CDR3 runs to 11 residues. Germline CDR1 and CDR2: MNHEY and SVGEGT. V lost 11 bases to trimming and J lost 6 bases, with 14 bases between them. The CDR3 sequence: CAAARDPEQYF. The CDR3 DNA reads TGTGCCGCAGCTCGGGATCCCGAGCAGTACTTC.

The chain employs TRBV20-1 and TRBJ2-7, with 9 bases fitting TRBD2. The CDR3 runs to 13 residues. CDR1 and CDR2 from the germline V gene are DFQATT and SNEGSKA (reference sequence). The trim removed 6 bases at V and 0 bases at J, leaving 3 bases unmatched. CDR3 coding DNA: TGCAGTGCCCCTAGCGGGGACTCCTACGAGCAGTACGTC. This gives the protein CSAPSGDSYEQYV.

The chain uses TRBV6-2 or TRBV6-3 and TRBJ2-3; a weak D match, TRBD2 (5 bases). Between the trimmed V and J ends, which lost 8 bases and 2 bases, there was a span of 11 bases. Germline V gives CDR1 MNHEY, CDR2 SVGEGT. The CDR3 has 13 amino acids. The CDR3 nucleotides are TGTGCCAGCGTCGGGGTGTACACAGATACGCAGTATTTT. It encodes CASVGVYTDTQYF.

Turning to this clonotype: The germline gene is not matched at one end of the junction; a read error may be the cause. The gene calls are TRBV7-2 and TRBJ2-2, with 7 bases that match TRBD2. This CDR3 is built from 16 residues. The germline CDR1 and CDR2 sequences are SGHTA and FQGNSA. The CDR3 is CVSSHHRAGNTGELFF. In DNA, the CDR3 is TGTGTCAGCAGCCACCATAGAGCGGGAAACACCGGGGAGCTGTTTTTT.

The J gene is TRBJ2-7, the V gene TRBV11-2; no clear D gene. The CDR3 sequence is 12 residues long. Germline V CDR1 and CDR2: SGHAT, FQNNGV. With 1 base removed from V and 5 bases from J, the gap between germline ends came to 6 bases. The CDR3 reads CASSLALHEQYF. The CDR3 nucleotides read TGTGCCAGCAGCTTAGCACTTCACGAGCAGTACTTC.

This clonotype was detected only a few times. The chain uses TRBV6-6 and TRBJ1-5; 8 nucleotides line up with TRBD1. Germline loops: CDR1 MNHNY, CDR2 SVGAGI (reference sequence). After removal of 5 bases from V and 2 bases from J, the junction contained 8 bases not matched to a gene. The CDR3 has 16 amino acids. The CDR3 region is CASSGGQGYGNQPQHF. CDR3 nucleotide sequence: TGTGCCAGCAGTGGTGGACAGGGATATGGCAATCAGCCCCAGCATTTT.

The chain recombines TRBV12-3 or TRBV12-4 with TRBJ2-7; 7 bases are shared with TRBD2. CDR3 length: 15 residues. The ends lost 7 bases at V and 0 bases at J; junction bases unmatched: 9. DNA of the CDR3: TGTGCCAGCATTTGGGGGGGGTTCAGCTCCTACGAGCAGTACGTC. Protein sequence: CASIWGGFSSYEQYV.

This clonotype appeared a few times. The chain recombines TRBV12-3 or TRBV12-4 with TRBJ1-2; possible D gene TRBD1, 5 bases. The CDR3 spans 15 residues. The V end lost 2 bases, the J end lost 6 bases, and 16 bases lay between the germline ends. The CDR3 nucleotides read TGTGCCAGCAGTTTACCCAGGGTGGGGCGGGATGGCTACACCTTC. Its protein product is CASSLPRVGRDGYTF.

On this clonotype: Germline and junction disagree at one end, which may indicate a read error. This chain connects TRBV6-2 or TRBV6-3 to TRBJ1-1; tentative D call: TRBD1 (6 bases). Germline-derived CDR1 and CDR2 are MNHEY and SVGEGT. The CDR3 runs to 13 residues. DNA of the CDR3: TGTGTCAGCAGTTCACAGGGGAACACTGAAGCTTTCTTT. Translating gives CVSSSQGNTEAFF.